A single sample gave rise to the 5 T cell receptor beta chains below, sequenced in a study of OX40 agonist ivuxolimab in advanced cancers. Data came from immunoSEQ multiplex PCR; TCRdb stores just in-frame clones and leaves some out. The sample includes 13,000 or so clones, about three quarters of them seen just once. This material consisted of CD4+ or CD8+ T cells sorted from blood, taken in a trial of the OX40 agonist ivuxolimab. These receptors were collected from an adult with an advanced solid tumor such as melanoma, head and neck, liver or kidney cancer.

The V call is TRBV10-1, the J call TRBJ2-1, with 14 positions matching TRBD2. The CDR3 is 20 residues long. Trimming cost V 0 bases and J 0 bases; bases outside gene matches: 7. The germline V gene has CDR1 WNHNN and CDR2 SYGVQD (reference sequence). The chain's CDR3 is CASSESGTSGGISSYNEQFF. CDR3 nucleotides: TGCGCCAGCAGTGAGTCCGGGACTAGCGGGGGCATCAGCTCCTACAATGAGCAGTTCTTC.

The rearrangement joins TRBV2 to TRBJ2-5; weak D call: TRBD2 (6 bases). CDR3 length: 14 amino acids. Germline values: CDR1 SNHLY, CDR2 FYNNEI. The V end was cut by 8 bases, the J end by 5 bases, with 18 bases between. The CDR3 DNA reads TGTGCCAGCCGGATCGGGGGAGGATGGGAGACCCAGTACTTC. Translating it yields CASRIGGGWETQYF.

In its sample, this clone was seen once. The chain joins TRBV27 to TRBJ1-4; the D gene is possibly TRBD1 (6 bases). Trimming removed 8 bases from V and 3 bases from J, with 13 bases in between. Germline V lookup: CDR1 MNHEY, CDR2 SMNVEV (reference sequence). This CDR3 comprises 14 residues. CDR3 in DNA: TGTGCCAGCGGCCTCGGACAGTCTAATGAAAAACTGTTTTTT. Its protein is CASGLGQSNEKLFF. Based on the CDR3 plus reference TRBV27 and TRBJ1-4, the full variable domain is EAQVTQNPRYLITVTGKKLTVTCSQNMNHEYMSWYRQDPGLGLRQIYYSMNVEVTDKGDVPEGYKVSRKEKRNFPLILESPSPNQTSLYFCASGLGQSNEKLFFGSGTQLSVL.

The V call is TRBV7-9, the J call TRBJ2-5, with 8 bases fitting TRBD1. Unmatched junction bases numbered 5, after V lost 6 bases and J lost 2 bases. Germline lookup yields CDR1 SEHNR and CDR2 FQNEAQ (reference sequence). This CDR3 has 14 residues. Here the CDR3 DNA reads TGTGCCAGCAGAAGACAGGGGTGGCAAGAGACCCAGTACTTC. Translated: CASRRQGWQETQYF.

This clone was counted only a few times. This rearrangement joins TRBV7-9 to TRBJ1-1; 7 bases agree with TRBD1. Per the germline V gene, CDR1 is SEHNR and CDR2 is FQNEAQ (reference sequence). Trimming removed 1 base from V and 7 bases from J; junction bases left unmatched: 9. The CDR3 totals 15 residues. CDR3 amino acids: CASSLDLIQGSEAFF. The CDR3 nucleotides are TGTGCCAGCAGCTTAGACCTTATACAGGGGAGTGAAGCTTTCTTT. The full variable domain, completed using reference TRBV7-9 and TRBJ1-1, is DTGVSQNPRHKITKRGQNVTFRCDPISEHNRLYWYRQTLGQGPEFLTYFQNEAQLEKSRLLSDRFSAERPKGSFSTLEIQRTEQGDSAMYLCASSLDLIQGSEAFFGQGTRLTVV.